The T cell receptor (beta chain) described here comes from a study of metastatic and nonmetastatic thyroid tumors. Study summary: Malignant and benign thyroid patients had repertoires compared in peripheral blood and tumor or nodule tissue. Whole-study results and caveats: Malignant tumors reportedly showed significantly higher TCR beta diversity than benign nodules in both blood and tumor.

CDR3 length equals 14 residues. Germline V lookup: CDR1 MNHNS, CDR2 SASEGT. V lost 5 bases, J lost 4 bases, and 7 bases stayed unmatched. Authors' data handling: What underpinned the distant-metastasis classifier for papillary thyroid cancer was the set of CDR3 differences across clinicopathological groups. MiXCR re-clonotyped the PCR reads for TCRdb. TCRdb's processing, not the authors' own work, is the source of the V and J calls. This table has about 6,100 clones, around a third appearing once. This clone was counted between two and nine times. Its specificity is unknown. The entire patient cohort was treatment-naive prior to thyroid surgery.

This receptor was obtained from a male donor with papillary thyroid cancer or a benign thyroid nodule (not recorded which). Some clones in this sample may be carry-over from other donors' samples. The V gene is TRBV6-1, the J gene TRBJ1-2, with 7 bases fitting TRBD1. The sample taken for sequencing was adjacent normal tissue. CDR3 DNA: TGTGCCAGCAGTCAGGGGGTTTGGGGCTATGGCTACACCTTC. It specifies CASSQGVWGYGYTF.